Each of the 18 T cell receptor beta chains below was sequenced from the same sample in a study of cytotoxic CD8 clonotypes in ibrutinib-treated CLL. TCRdb's copy holds only in-frame clones and misses some; the assay was immunoSEQ multiplex PCR. The sample lists 55,000 to 85,000 clones, around nine tenths occurring once. The input for sequencing was PBMCs, taken after 12 months of ibrutinib treatment. These receptors were taken from a human donor with chronic lymphocytic leukemia.

The V and J genes are TRBV19 and TRBJ2-5; 9 bases fit TRBD1. Per the germline V gene, CDR1 is LNHDA and CDR2 is SQIVND (reference sequence). J gave up 5 bases and V 8 bases, and 6 bases lay outside the gene matches. The CDR3 covers 13 residues. The CDR3 loop reads CASQQTGGETQYF. As DNA, the CDR3 is TGTGCCAGTCAACAGACAGGGGGTGAGACCCAGTACTTC. Full variable domain (rest looked up from reference TRBV19 and TRBJ2-5): DGGITQSPKYLFRKEGQNVTLSCEQNLNHDAMYWYRQDPGQGLRLIYYSQIVNDFQKGDIAEGYSVSREKKESFPLTVTSAQKNPTAFYLCASQQTGGETQYFGPGTRLLVL.

In its sample, this clone was seen a few times. The rearrangement uses TRBV7-9 and TRBJ2-5; D uncertain. The CDR3 has 14 residues. The germline V gene encodes CDR1 SEHNR and CDR2 FQNEAQ (reference sequence). The V end lost 2 bases, the J end lost 3 bases, and 10 bases lay between the germline ends. The CDR3 bases are TGTGCCAGCAGCTTATCCAGGCTTGAAGAGACCCAGTACTTC. This translates into CASSLSRLEETQYF.

The chain employs TRBV5-1 and TRBJ1-4, with D perhaps TRBD1 (5 bases). CDR1 is SGHRS, CDR2 YFSETQ, per germline. Trimming shortened V by 0 bases and J by 0 bases, and 18 bases separated the two germline ends. CDR3 length: 19 residues. CDR3 loop: CASSLGQGEFWATNEKLFF. The CDR3 DNA follows: TGCGCCAGCAGCTTGGGCCAGGGCGAATTCTGGGCAACTAATGAAAAACTGTTTTTT. The full variable domain, completed using reference TRBV5-1 and TRBJ1-4, is KAGVTQTPRYLIKTRGQQVTLSCSPISGHRSVSWYQQTPGQGLQFLFEYFSETQRNKGNFPGRFSGRQFSNSRSEMNVSTLELGDSALYLCASSLGQGEFWATNEKLFFGSGTQLSVL.

The rearrangement links TRBV19 to TRBJ1-1; 7 nucleotides line up with TRBD1. CDR1 LNHDA and CDR2 SQIVND come from the germline V gene (reference sequence). The CDR3 is 15 amino acids. Losses at the gene ends were 5 bases for V and 2 bases for J; bases not matched to a gene: 8. CDR3 sequence reads: CASSAHRGLNTEAFF. The CDR3 DNA is TGTGCCAGTAGTGCCCACAGGGGACTTAACACTGAAGCTTTCTTT. Based on the CDR3 plus reference TRBV19 and TRBJ1-1, the full variable domain is DGGITQSPKYLFRKEGQNVTLSCEQNLNHDAMYWYRQDPGQGLRLIYYSQIVNDFQKGDIAEGYSVSREKKESFPLTVTSAQKNPTAFYLCASSAHRGLNTEAFFGQGTRLTVV.

This sequence joins TRBV30 and TRBJ1-2, with TRBD1 matching 8 bases. The CDR3 contains 14 residues. CDR1 is GTSNPN, CDR2 SVGIG, per germline (reference sequence). With V trimmed by 2 bases and J by 1 base, 3 bases remained unmatched. CDR3 region: CAWSYGQGNYGYTF. DNA for the CDR3: TGTGCCTGGAGTTACGGACAGGGTAACTATGGCTACACCTTC.

V usage is TRBV18 and J usage is TRBJ1-1; possible D gene TRBD1, 6 bases. The CDR3 is 13 residues long. Germline loops: CDR1 KGHSH, CDR2 LQKENI. The germline V and J ends were trimmed by 7 bases and 5 bases, with 14 bases remaining between them. The CDR3 is CASYRVIGTEAFF. The CDR3 DNA follows: TGTGCCAGCTACAGGGTAATAGGAACTGAAGCTTTCTTT. Full variable domain (rest looked up from reference TRBV18 and TRBJ1-1): NAGVMQNPRHLVRRRGQEARLRCSPMKGHSHVYWYRQLPEEGLKFMVYLQKENIIDESGMPKERFSAEFPKEGPSILRIQQVVRGDSAAYFCASYRVIGTEAFFGQGTRLTVV.

The chain couples TRBV29-1 to TRBJ2-4; 9 positions match TRBD1. Germline V gene lookup returns CDR1 SQVTM and CDR2 ANQGSEA. The trim removed 4 bases at V and 9 bases at J, leaving 16 bases unmatched. This CDR3 has 16 residues. DNA of the CDR3: TGCAGCGTTGCAATTCTGGCCGGGACAGGGTGGGTCATTCAGTACTTC. It yields the protein CSVAILAGTGWVIQYF.

The V call is TRBV7-3, the J call TRBJ2-5; no definite D call. Germline V gene lookup returns CDR1 SGHTA and CDR2 FQGTGA. This CDR3 comprises 13 residues. With 3 bases removed from V and 2 bases from J, the gap between germline ends came to 7 bases. The CDR3: CASSFTDQETQYF. In DNA form, the CDR3 reads TGTGCCAGCAGCTTCACAGATCAAGAGACCCAGTACTTC.

V is TRBV6-5 and J is TRBJ1-1; the D is unclear. V was shortened by 2 bases and J by 2 bases, with 3 bases between the two germline ends. CDR1 is MNHEY, CDR2 SVGAGI, per germline. This CDR3 is built from 12 residues. The CDR3 is CASSYPNTEAFF. In DNA, the CDR3 is TGTGCCAGCAGTTACCCCAACACTGAAGCTTTCTTT.

The chain employs TRBV4-3 and TRBJ2-2; 8 bases line up with TRBD2. The germline V gene has CDR1 LGHNA and CDR2 YSLEER. Trimming at V came to 1 base and at J to 0 bases, leaving 4 bases not matched to a gene. The CDR3 totals 17 residues. For the CDR3, the DNA is TGCGCCAGCAGCCAAGGTACTAGCGGATCGAACACCGGGGAGCTGTTTTTT. It yields the protein CASSQGTSGSNTGELFF.

The chain carries TRBV12-5 and TRBJ2-7; 12 bases are a match to TRBD1. Germline V lookup: CDR1 LGHNT, CDR2 FRNRAP. The CDR3 runs 16 residues. Germline trimming cut 5 bases from V and 2 bases from J; bases unmatched to any gene: 7. The CDR3: CASGNRDRGPAYEQYF. Written as DNA, the CDR3 is TGTGCTAGTGGTAACCGGGACAGGGGGCCCGCCTACGAGCAGTACTTC. Filled out from reference TRBV12-5 and TRBJ2-7, the complete variable domain reads DARVTQTPRHKVTEMGQEVTMRCQPILGHNTVFWYRQTMMQGLELLAYFRNRAPLDDSGMPKDRFSAEMPDATLATLKIQPSEPRDSAVYFCASGNRDRGPAYEQYFGPGTRLTVT.

The rearrangement joins TRBV7-2 to TRBJ1-5, with D maybe TRBD1 (6 bases). The CDR3 runs to 13 residues. The germline V gene has CDR1 SGHTA and CDR2 FQGNSA. V lost 4 bases, J lost 7 bases, and 11 bases lay in between. CDR3 DNA: TGTGCCAGCAGCTCAAGGGGGGACCAGCCCCAGCATTTT. Encoded protein: CASSSRGDQPQHF.

The J gene is TRBJ1-5, the V gene TRBV28; D gene uncertain. CDR1 and CDR2 from the germline V gene are MDHEN and SYDVKM. The V gene lost 7 bases and the J gene lost 0 bases, with 7 bases spanning the gap. This CDR3 is built from 13 residues. CDR3 sequence (DNA): TGTGCCAGCAAAACATATAGCAATCAGCCCCAGCATTTT. It codes for CASKTYSNQPQHF.

The chain carries TRBV15 and TRBJ2-7; 9 bases are shared with TRBD1. This CDR3 has 14 amino acids. Germline-derived CDR1 and CDR2 are LNHNV and YYDKDF (reference sequence). The V and J ends lost 4 bases and 3 bases, in that order; junction bases with no gene match: 4. CDR3 DNA: TGTGCCACCAGCACCAGGACAGGGGACTACGAGCAGTACTTC. Translation: CATSTRTGDYEQYF.

The chain is built from TRBV27 and TRBJ2-7; 7 nucleotides line up with TRBD1. Germline V gives CDR1 MNHEY, CDR2 SMNVEV (reference sequence). V was clipped by 4 bases and J by 2 bases; unmatched bases: 2. The CDR3 is 13 amino acids. The chain's CDR3 is CASSSQGAYEQYF. As DNA, the CDR3 is TGTGCCAGCAGTTCCCAGGGGGCCTACGAGCAGTACTTC.

The rearrangement links TRBV5-1 to TRBJ2-7, with TRBD2 identical over 7 bases. Per the germline V gene, CDR1 is SGHRS and CDR2 is YFSETQ. Losses at the gene ends were 5 bases for V and 3 bases for J; bases not matched to a gene: 8. The CDR3 sequence is 14 residues long. CDR3 in amino acids: CASSPYGGNYEQYF. DNA of the CDR3: TGCGCCAGCAGTCCGTACGGGGGGAACTACGAGCAGTACTTC.

CDR3 residues: CASSFSGASSYNEQFF. The CDR3 DNA reads as TGTGCCAGCAGTTTTAGCGGGGCAAGCTCCTACAATGAGCAGTTCTTC. J is TRBJ2-1 and V is TRBV9, with 8 bases lining up with TRBD2. Germline values: CDR1 SGDLS, CDR2 YYNGEE. V trimming: 5 bases; J trimming: 0 bases; junction bases outside the gene matches: 7. The CDR3 spans 16 residues.

The genes are TRBV27 and TRBJ2-3; a weak D match, TRBD2 (5 bases). Trimming removed 6 bases from V and 7 bases from J, with 14 bases in between. Per the germline V gene, CDR1 is MNHEY and CDR2 is SMNVEV (reference sequence). This CDR3 has 13 residues. CDR3 in DNA: TGTGCCAGCAGCTACTTGCGCGGGTATACGCAGTATTTT. As protein: CASSYLRGYTQYF.